The present T cell receptor beta chain was sequenced within a study of T cells in tuberculosis. CDR3 size: 12 residues. Germline CDR1 MDHEN, CDR2 SYDVKM. Deletions cut 5 bases from V and 2 bases from J, with 7 bases between. Some clones are missing from TCRdb's copy, which holds only in-frame ones; the method was immunoSEQ multiplex PCR. The table lists tens of thousands of clones, 85% to 95% of them singletons, with approximately 7.6% in the top ten. The V gene is TRBV28, the J gene TRBJ2-7; D ambiguous. This receptor was obtained from a donor under 30 with latent tuberculosis or without tuberculosis infection. Some clones in this sample may be carry-over from other donors' samples. Sequencing input: PBMCs. The CDR3 coding sequence is TGTGCCAGCAGTCCATCCACCTACGAGCAGTACTTC. Amino acid sequence: CASSPSTYEQYF.